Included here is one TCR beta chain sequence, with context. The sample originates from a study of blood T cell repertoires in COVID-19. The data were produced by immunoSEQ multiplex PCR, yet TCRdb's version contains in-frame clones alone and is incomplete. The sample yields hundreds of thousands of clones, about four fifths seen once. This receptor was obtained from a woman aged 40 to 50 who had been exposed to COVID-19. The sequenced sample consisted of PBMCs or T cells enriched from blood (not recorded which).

The CDR3 spells CASSPRVLYSYGYTF. The CDR3 region has the DNA TGTGCCAGCAGTCCCAGGGTCCTTTATTCCTATGGCTACACCTTC. This chain connects TRBV5-6 to TRBJ1-2; perhaps TRBD1 as D (5 bases). The germline gives CDR1 SGHDT, CDR2 YYEEEE. V was shortened by 5 bases and J by 4 bases, with 18 bases between the two germline ends. CDR3 length: 15 amino acids.